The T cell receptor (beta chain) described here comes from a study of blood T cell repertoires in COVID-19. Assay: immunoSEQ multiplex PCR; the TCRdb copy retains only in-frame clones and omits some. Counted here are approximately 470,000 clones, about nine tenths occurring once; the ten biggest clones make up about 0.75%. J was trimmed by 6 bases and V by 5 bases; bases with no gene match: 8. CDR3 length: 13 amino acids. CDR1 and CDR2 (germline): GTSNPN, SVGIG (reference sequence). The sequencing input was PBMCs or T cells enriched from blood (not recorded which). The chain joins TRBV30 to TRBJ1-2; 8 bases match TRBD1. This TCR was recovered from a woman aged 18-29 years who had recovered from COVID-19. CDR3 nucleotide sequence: TGTGCCTGGGGCAAGGACAGGGAGAATGGCTACACCTTC. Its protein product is CAWGKDRENGYTF.